The 19 T cell receptor beta chains given below trace back to one sample, sequenced in a study of multiple sclerosis patients with progressive multifocal leukoencephalopathy. Produced via immunoSEQ multiplex PCR; TCRdb's table is partial and in-frame only. The data show about 25,000 clones, around 93% seen once. Time point meaning: approximately twelve months of natalizumab therapy. Sequencing used PBMCs, obtained from a patient treated with natalizumab. These receptors all stem from a man aged 25 to 40 with multiple sclerosis.

The rearrangement links TRBV11-2 to TRBJ2-1; D is perhaps TRBD1 (5 bases). The CDR3 spans 13 residues. Germline V gene sequence: CDR1 SGHAT, CDR2 FQNNGV. V was shortened by 4 bases and J by 5 bases, with 9 bases between the two germline ends. Here the CDR3 DNA reads TGTGCCAGCAGCTCTAGGGGCAACAATGAGCAGTTCTTC. This codes for CASSSRGNNEQFF.

The chain has TRBV7-3 and TRBJ1-1, with D possibly TRBD1 on 6 matching bases. The CDR3 extends over 13 amino acids. Trimming removed 5 bases at V and 6 bases at J, with 13 bases between. CDR1 SGHTA and CDR2 FQGTGA come from the germline V gene. The CDR3 protein is CASSPGGGPEAFF. The CDR3 nucleotides are TGTGCCAGCAGCCCAGGCGGGGGCCCTGAAGCTTTCTTT.

This chain connects TRBV6-5 to TRBJ1-2; 8 bases fit TRBD1. Trimming cost V 5 bases and J 2 bases; bases outside gene matches: 4. CDR1 and CDR2 from the germline V gene are MNHEY and SVGAGI. The CDR3 is made up of 14 amino acids. The CDR3 sequence: CASSRDRRNYGYTF. CDR3 nucleotide sequence: TGTGCCAGCAGTCGGGACAGGAGGAACTATGGCTACACCTTC.

The V and J genes are TRBV5-4 and TRBJ2-7; 9 nucleotides align to TRBD2. Losses at the gene ends were 0 bases for V and 0 bases for J; bases not matched to a gene: 4. Germline CDR1 SGHNT, CDR2 YYREEE (reference sequence). The CDR3 sequence is 16 residues long. DNA of the CDR3: TGTGCCAGCAGCTTGGATTTGACTAGCGGCTCCTACGAGCAGTACTTC. Protein product: CASSLDLTSGSYEQYF.

The chain joins TRBV30 to TRBJ1-1, with TRBD1 as a possible D gene (6 bases). The V end lost 0 bases, the J end lost 11 bases, and 13 bases lay between the germline ends. Germline loops: CDR1 GTSNPN, CDR2 SVGIG (reference sequence). The CDR3 spans 12 residues. CDR3 region: CAWSVLGARAFF. Written as DNA, the CDR3 is TGTGCCTGGAGTGTACTGGGGGCTCGGGCTTTCTTT.

The gene calls are TRBV5-4 and TRBJ2-1; D possibly corresponds to TRBD2 (5 bases). The germline V and J ends were trimmed by 5 bases and 1 base, with 13 bases remaining between them. Per germline, CDR1 SGHNT and CDR2 YYREEE (reference sequence). This CDR3 comprises 15 residues. The CDR3 nucleotides are TGTGCCAGCAGATATGGACTTCCATCCTACAATGAGCAGTTCTTC. It is translated as CASRYGLPSYNEQFF.

The chain has TRBV6-5 and TRBJ1-3; D unresolved. Deletions cut 0 bases from V and 2 bases from J, with 5 bases between. The CDR3 is 14 amino acids. Germline V CDR1 and CDR2: MNHEY, SVGAGI. CDR3 sequence: CASSYSATGNTIYF. The CDR3 DNA reads TGTGCCAGCAGTTACTCGGCCACTGGAAACACCATATATTTT.

The V gene is TRBV7-2, the J gene TRBJ2-1; perhaps TRBD1 as D (5 bases). Per the germline V gene, CDR1 is SGHTA and CDR2 is FQGNSA. The V end lost 1 base, the J end lost 2 bases, and 9 bases lay between the germline ends. This CDR3 is built from 15 residues. The CDR3 protein is CASSLEATAYNEQFF. CDR3 DNA sequence: TGTGCCAGCAGCTTAGAGGCGACAGCCTACAATGAGCAGTTCTTC.

The rearrangement uses TRBV30 and TRBJ2-7; 9 nucleotides line up with TRBD1. The CDR3 extends over 14 amino acids. V shed 3 bases and J 4 bases; nucleotides not matched to a gene: 7. Germline lookup yields CDR1 GTSNPN and CDR2 SVGIG (reference sequence). The CDR3 DNA is TGTGCCTGGAGCACCGGGACAGGGTTGTACGAGCAGTACGTC. Its translation is CAWSTGTGLYEQYV.

A single count supports this clone. The V call is TRBV7-8, the J call TRBJ2-5; no definite D call. V gave up 3 bases and J gave up 5 bases, with 4 bases separating them. Per germline, CDR1 SGHVS and CDR2 FQNEAQ. CDR3 length: 11 residues. CDR3 in DNA: TGTGCCAGCAGCTTTGGGGAGACCCAGTACTTC. This translates into CASSFGETQYF.

The chain links TRBV7-9 to TRBJ1-2; no clear D. This CDR3 has 11 residues. V lost 4 bases and J 13 bases, leaving 13 bases between the germline ends. Germline CDR1 is SEHNR and CDR2 is FQNEAQ (reference sequence). CDR3 DNA sequence: TGTGCCAGCAGCTCTCAAGGACCCTCCACCTTC. Translated: CASSSQGPSTF.

The rearrangement uses TRBV18 and TRBJ1-5; a possible D gene is TRBD1 (5 bases). V was pared by 0 bases and J by 5 bases, with 14 bases between. There are 16 residues in the CDR3. Germline V gene data show CDR1 as KGHSH and CDR2 as LQKENI. The chain's CDR3 is CASSPPFGASDQPQHF. CDR3 nucleotide sequence: TGTGCCAGCTCACCACCGTTCGGGGCCTCGGATCAGCCCCAGCATTTT.

The rearrangement uses TRBV7-9 and TRBJ1-2, with 9 bases that match TRBD1. Germline CDR1 is SEHNR and CDR2 is FQNEAQ (reference sequence). J gave up 4 bases and V 1 base, and 7 bases lay outside the gene matches. The length of the CDR3 is 16 residues. CDR3 nucleotide sequence: TGTGCCAGCAGCTTAGGGGGGACAGGGATCTTCTATGGCTACACCTTC. This encodes CASSLGGTGIFYGYTF.

V gene TRBV18 combines with J gene TRBJ2-1; tentatively, D is TRBD2 (5 bases). The V gene's germline CDR1 is KGHSH and CDR2 LQKENI. V lost 3 bases to trimming and J lost 6 bases, with 15 bases between them. This CDR3 contains 15 residues. CDR3 loop: CASSPTGDGFNEQFF. DNA of the CDR3: TGTGCCAGCTCACCTACCGGGGATGGATTCAATGAGCAGTTCTTC.

Turning to this clone: This likely comes from a read error, as the CDR3 has no conserved phenylalanine or tryptophan at its end. This sequence joins TRBV9 and TRBJ2-4; perhaps D is TRBD1 or TRBD2 (5 bases each). This CDR3 has 17 amino acids. Trimming removed 3 bases at V and 5 bases at J, with 21 bases between. Germline V gene sequence: CDR1 SGDLS, CDR2 YYNGEE. The CDR3 nucleotides read TGTGCCAGCAGCGCCCATGACAGAAGAGGGATGGAAAACATTCAGTACCTC. This sequence encodes CASSAHDRRGMENIQYL.

This clone is a singleton in its sample. A read error may produce the germline difference seen at one junction end. The chain links TRBV19 to TRBJ2-3, with TRBD2 matching 8 bases. The CDR3 consists of 15 residues. The V gene's germline CDR1 is LNHDA and CDR2 SQIVND (reference sequence). Here the CDR3 reads CASSAGTSLGDAQYF. CDR3 sequence (DNA): TGTGCCAGTAGTGCCGGGACTAGTCTTGGAGATGCGCAGTATTTT.

This sequence joins TRBV25-1 and TRBJ2-1, with TRBD2 identical over 7 bases. The ends lost 3 bases at V and 2 bases at J; junction bases unmatched: 7. Per germline, CDR1 MGHDK and CDR2 SYGVNS. The CDR3 has 16 residues. CDR3 loop: CASSDLSSGAYNEQFF. The CDR3 bases are TGTGCCAGCAGTGACCTGTCTAGCGGCGCCTACAATGAGCAGTTCTTC.

This rearrangement joins TRBV5-1 to TRBJ2-1; D call uncertain. Germline values: CDR1 SGHRS, CDR2 YFSETQ. Trimming left V 0 bases short and J 4 bases short, with 5 bases between. The CDR3 covers 13 residues. The CDR3 reads CASSLVDYNEQFF. CDR3 nucleotide sequence: TGCGCCAGCAGCTTGGTGGATTACAATGAGCAGTTCTTC.

V usage is TRBV11-2 and J usage is TRBJ1-2, with 8 bases identical to TRBD1. Germline trimming cut 5 bases from V and 3 bases from J; bases unmatched to any gene: 8. Per germline, CDR1 SGHAT and CDR2 FQNNGV. This CDR3 contains 15 residues. CDR3 protein: CASSVGQGAYYGYTF. The CDR3 nucleotides read TGTGCCAGCAGCGTCGGGCAGGGGGCGTACTATGGCTACACCTTC.